Below are 25 T cell receptor beta chains sequenced from a single sample in a study of CD8 T cells in ankylosing spondylitis. Using its own MiXCR run on the 5' RACE reads, TCRdb lists one record per CDR3 protein. Here the sample spans around 150,000 distinct CDR3 sequences, more than 9.5% being singletons. The sequencing sample was made of blood, either unsorted or a sorted T cell fraction (not recorded which). The receptors stem from a female donor with ankylosing spondylitis or in good health (not recorded which).

This clonotype has ten or more counts. This chain connects TRBV24-1 to TRBJ2-2; maybe TRBD2 (5 bases). The germline CDR1 and CDR2 sequences are KGHDR and SFDVKD. The CDR3 is 16 amino acids. V lost 1 base to trimming and J lost 2 bases, with 10 bases between them. CDR3 coding DNA: TGTGCCACCAGTGATTTTAACAGCGGCAACACCGGGGAGCTGTTTTTT. Translating it yields CATSDFNSGNTGELFF.

This clonotype was picked up many times. An end of the junction does not agree with germline; a read error may underlie this. V is TRBV29-1 and J is TRBJ2-6, with a tentative D call TRBD1 (5 bases). Germline-derived CDR1 and CDR2 are SQVTM and ANQGSEA. The CDR3 is 16 amino acids. The CDR3 nucleotides are TGCAGCGTTGAAAGGGATACCGACTCTGGGGCCAACGCCCTGACTTTC. Translation: CSVERDTDSGANALTF.

This clonotype was seen ten or more times. The rearrangement uses TRBV29-1 and TRBJ2-2; perhaps TRBD1 as D (6 bases). Trimming cost V 4 bases and J 6 bases, with 12 bases left between them. Germline CDR1 SQVTM, CDR2 ANQGSEA. The CDR3 is made up of 13 amino acids. As DNA, the CDR3 is TGCAGCGTTGGCTCAAGGACAGCCGGGGAGCTGTTTTTT. It encodes CSVGSRTAGELFF.

Many counts were recorded for this clonotype. The chain is built from TRBV12-3 or TRBV12-4 and TRBJ1-6; 8 bases match TRBD1. Trimming at V came to 1 base and at J to 10 bases, leaving 6 bases not matched to a gene. The CDR3 totals 15 residues. The CDR3 sequence: CASSLVPGGESPLHF. The CDR3 nucleotides are TGTGCCAGCAGTTTAGTTCCAGGGGGCGAGTCACCCCTCCACTTT.

The J gene is TRBJ2-1, the V gene TRBV7-1, with D unresolved. TRBV7-1 is annotated as an ORF whose role is uncertain. CDR3 length equals 16 residues. Trimming cost V 6 bases and J 0 bases, with 15 bases left between them. CDR3 residues: CASSTPISRSYNEQFF. As DNA, the CDR3 is TGTGCCAGCAGTACCCCTATCTCCCGCTCCTACAATGAGCAGTTCTTC.

This clonotype has ten or more counts. The chain couples TRBV7-9 to TRBJ1-1; a weak D match, TRBD1 (5 bases). The CDR3 sequence is 13 residues long. V gave up 5 bases and J gave up 11 bases, with 18 bases separating them. Germline V lookup: CDR1 SEHNR, CDR2 FQNEAQ (reference sequence). CDR3 protein: CASSPQPQDLAFF. The CDR3 region has the DNA TGTGCCAGCAGCCCCCAACCACAGGACTTGGCTTTCTTT. Using reference TRBV7-9 and TRBJ1-1 for the parts outside the CDR3, the full variable domain is DTGVSQNPRHKITKRGQNVTFRCDPISEHNRLYWYRQTLGQGPEFLTYFQNEAQLEKSRLLSDRFSAERPKGSFSTLEIQRTEQGDSAMYLCASSPQPQDLAFFGQGTRLTVV.

There are many counts of this clonotype. The chain carries TRBV7-3 and TRBJ1-6; TRBD1 aligns across 7 bases. The CDR3 loop spans 14 amino acids. V shed 3 bases, J shed 6 bases, and the junction held 2 bases outside the gene matches. The V gene's germline CDR1 is SGHTA and CDR2 FQGTGA. The CDR3 coding sequence is TGTGCCAGCAGCTTCCAGGGGGGTAATTCACCCCTCCACTTT. Its protein product is CASSFQGGNSPLHF. Combining the CDR3 with reference TRBV7-3 and TRBJ1-6 gives the whole variable domain GAGVSQTPSNKVTEKGKYVELRCDPISGHTALYWYRQSLGQGPEFLIYFQGTGAADDSGLPNDRFFAVRPEGSVSTLKIQRTERGDSAVYLCASSFQGGNSPLHFGNGTRLTVT.

This clonotype was seen a handful of times. Since a much larger clone is just one base distant, this may be a read error. The chain has TRBV19 and TRBJ1-2; D is ambiguous. Per the germline V gene, CDR1 is LNHDA and CDR2 is SQIVND (reference sequence). The CDR3 spans 13 residues. Trimming pared 0 bases from V and 4 bases from J, leaving 6 bases between. CDR3 in DNA: TGTGCCAGTAGTATAGAGGACCGCTATGGCTACACCTTC. Its protein is CASSIEDRYGYTF.

This clonotype was picked up many times. The chain is built from TRBV5-1 and TRBJ1-4; D is uncertain. The CDR3 loop spans 14 amino acids. Looked up from germline, CDR1 is SGHRS and CDR2 is YFSETQ. Trimming removed 1 base at V and 3 bases at J, with 7 bases between. As DNA, the CDR3 is TGCGCCAGCAGCTTGATGCAGCCTAATGAAAAACTGTTTTTT. Translation: CASSLMQPNEKLFF.

Ten or more counts support this clonotype. The gene calls are TRBV7-7 and TRBJ2-1, with TRBD1 matching 10 bases. V trimming: 6 bases; J trimming: 7 bases; junction bases outside the gene matches: 6. The CDR3 runs to 14 residues. The V gene's germline CDR1 is SSHAT and CDR2 FNYEAQ (reference sequence). The CDR3 coding sequence is TGTGCCAGCAGTCCAGACAGGGGGCTAAATGAGCAGTTCTTC. Protein: CASSPDRGLNEQFF.

In its sample, this clonotype was seen many times. The gene calls are TRBV7-6 and TRBJ2-1; D tentatively fits TRBD1 or TRBD2 (5 bases each). CDR1 and CDR2 from the germline V gene are SGHVS and FNYEAQ. The CDR3 runs 16 residues. Deletions cut 5 bases from V and 0 bases from J, with 14 bases between. CDR3: CASSRDESSSYNEQFF. CDR3 DNA: TGTGCCAGCAGCCGGGACGAGTCAAGCTCCTACAATGAGCAGTTCTTC.

The rearrangement links TRBV12-3 or TRBV12-4 to TRBJ2-2; D might be TRBD1 (5 bases). With 5 bases removed from V and 6 bases from J, the gap between germline ends came to 10 bases. The CDR3 consists of 13 residues. Here the CDR3 reads CASSPGFPGELFF. CDR3 nucleotide sequence: TGTGCCAGCAGTCCAGGGTTTCCCGGGGAGCTGTTTTTT.

The DNA for the CDR3 is TGCGCCAGCAGCCGATTGGGAGGGACAGGGGGCGACGGCTACACCTTC. Translating gives CASSRLGGTGGDGYTF. This chain uses TRBV5-1 with TRBJ1-2, with 12 nucleotides matching TRBD1. Trimming at V came to 4 bases and at J to 8 bases, leaving 12 bases not matched to a gene. Germline lookup yields CDR1 SGHRS and CDR2 YFSETQ. There are 16 residues in the CDR3.

As concerns this clonotype: At one end the junction does not follow the germline gene, possibly because of a read error. The J gene is TRBJ2-3, the V gene TRBV6-6, with a tentative D call TRBD1 (5 bases). The germline gives CDR1 MNHNY, CDR2 SVGAGI (reference sequence). The CDR3 has 12 residues. The CDR3 bases are TGTGCCAGTGAAACGGACACAGATACACAGTATTTT. It encodes CASETDTDTQYF.

In its sample, this clonotype was seen many times. The chain links TRBV6-5 to TRBJ2-7; no clear D. Trimming shortened V by 0 bases and J by 2 bases, and 11 bases separated the two germline ends. This CDR3 comprises 15 residues. Per germline, CDR1 MNHEY and CDR2 SVGAGI. The CDR3 DNA sequence: TGTGCCAGCAGTTACTCTGGACGGCAACCCTACGAGCAGTACTTC. The encoded protein is CASSYSGRQPYEQYF.

The table lists this clonotype with many counts. The chain combines TRBV24-1 with TRBJ2-1, with D possibly matching TRBD2 (5 bases). Germline lookup yields CDR1 KGHDR and CDR2 SFDVKD. This CDR3 spans 17 amino acids. The ends were cut back, 10 bases at V and 3 bases at J, with 24 bases in the middle. The CDR3 DNA sequence: TGTGCCACGCAACCCTCACCGGGCGAGCGGAACTACAATGAGCAGTTCTTC. Its protein is CATQPSPGERNYNEQFF.

This clonotype occurred many times. The chain recombines TRBV28 with TRBJ1-4, with 10 bases identical to TRBD1. V was pared by 5 bases and J by 8 bases, with 5 bases of the junction left unmatched. This CDR3 is 14 amino acids long. Germline V lookup: CDR1 MDHEN, CDR2 SYDVKM. The CDR3: CASSKGQGREKLFF. DNA of the CDR3: TGTGCCAGCAGTAAGGGACAGGGGAGGGAAAAACTGTTTTTT.

This clonotype showed up just a few times. This may stem from a read error, because a much larger clone lies one nucleotide away. The rearrangement links TRBV28 to TRBJ2-6, with D possibly TRBD2 on 5 matching bases. The CDR3 consists of 14 residues. Looked up from germline, CDR1 is MDHEN and CDR2 is SYDVKM. CDR3: CASTGISGSNVLTF. The CDR3 nucleotides read TGTGCCAGCACCGGGATCTCTGGGTCCAACGTCCTGACTTTC.

This clonotype was recorded a few times. The chain recombines TRBV29-1 with TRBJ2-7; tentative D call: TRBD2 (5 bases). Looked up from germline, CDR1 is SQVTM and CDR2 is ANQGSEA. The CDR3 contains 11 residues. V lost 6 bases and J lost 1, with 7 bases in between. The CDR3 bases are TGCAGCGTCAGACTATCCTACGAGCAGTACTTC. Translated: CSVRLSYEQYF.

This chain uses TRBV7-9 with TRBJ2-1, with D perhaps being TRBD1 or TRBD2 (5 bases each). The CDR3 runs 15 residues. Germline V lookup: CDR1 SEHNR, CDR2 FQNEAQ (reference sequence). The V end lost 5 bases, the J end lost 4 bases, and 15 bases lay between the germline ends. The CDR3 is CASSPGHLPYNEQFF. The CDR3 nucleotides read TGTGCCAGCAGCCCGGGGCATCTTCCATACAATGAGCAGTTCTTC. The full variable domain, in which reference TRBV7-9 and TRBJ2-1 provide the parts outside the CDR3, is DTGVSQNPRHKITKRGQNVTFRCDPISEHNRLYWYRQTLGQGPEFLTYFQNEAQLEKSRLLSDRFSAERPKGSFSTLEIQRTEQGDSAMYLCASSPGHLPYNEQFFGPGTRLTVL.

This clonotype was counted a few times. This chain uses TRBV30 with TRBJ2-2; D remains unclear. Germline CDR1 GTSNPN, CDR2 SVGIG (reference sequence). V lost 2 bases to trimming and J lost 5 bases, with 6 bases between them. This CDR3 contains 12 residues. CDR3 DNA sequence: TGTGCCTGGAGTTGGGCTACCGGGGAGCTGTTTTTT. Protein sequence: CAWSWATGELFF.

The sample holds many counts of this clonotype. The V and J genes are TRBV20-1 and TRBJ2-7; 9 nucleotides line up with TRBD2. CDR3 length equals 13 residues. Trimming removed 7 bases from V and 3 bases from J; junction bases left unmatched: 7. Germline loops: CDR1 DFQATT, CDR2 SNEGSKA (reference sequence). Written as DNA, the CDR3 is TGCAGTGTTCCGGCTAGCGGGGACTACGAGCAGTACTTC. Translating it yields CSVPASGDYEQYF.

This clonotype was detected ten times or more. This chain connects TRBV12-3 or TRBV12-4 to TRBJ2-1; 8 bases are a match to TRBD2. The CDR3 is 15 amino acids. The V segment lost 5 bases and the J segment 4 bases; nucleotides outside the gene matches: 7. The CDR3 sequence is CASSPSGSLYNEQFF. The DNA for the CDR3 is TGTGCCAGCAGTCCGAGCGGGAGCCTTTACAATGAGCAGTTCTTC.

This clonotype was counted many times. The chain has TRBV27 and TRBJ2-7; TRBD2 is a possible D gene (5 bases). The CDR3 has 17 amino acids. Trimming left V 7 bases short and J 0 bases short, with 22 bases between. Germline CDR1 MNHEY, CDR2 SMNVEV (reference sequence). CDR3: CASILKVGRGSSYEQYF. In DNA, the CDR3 is TGTGCCAGCATCCTAAAAGTGGGCCGGGGATCCTCCTACGAGCAGTACTTC.

This clonotype has at least ten counts. The chain is built from TRBV7-8 and TRBJ2-5; D gene uncertain. V gave up 1 base and J gave up 1 base, with 7 bases separating them. The CDR3 totals 14 residues. CDR1 SGHVS and CDR2 FQNEAQ come from the germline V gene. CDR3 bases: TGTGCCAGCAGCTTAGGGCTAGTCCAAGAGACCCAGTACTTC. Protein sequence: CASSLGLVQETQYF. The whole variable domain, filled in from reference TRBV7-8 and TRBJ2-5, reads GAGVSQSPRYKVAKRGQDVALRCDPISGHVSLFWYQQALGQGPEFLTYFQNEAQLDKSGLPSDRFFAERPEGSVSTLKIQRTQQEDSAVYLCASSLGLVQETQYFGPGTRLLVL.